The table lists the clone carrying this T cell receptor (beta chain) with many counts. Its cognate antigen is unknown. This entry belongs to a study of Graves' ophthalmopathy and Graves' hyperthyroidism. Findings and limits, study-wide: Appearing in blood as well were most expanded thyroid clonotypes above 0.001 frequency.

The J segment lost 5 bases and the V segment lost 2 bases, leaving 9 bases of the junction unmatched. CDR1 SQVTM and CDR2 ANQGSEA come from the germline V gene. The CDR3 is 15 amino acids. Using RNA transcripts, the TCR beta CDR3 regions were amplified. Following a first-round RT-PCR that used HTBI primers, a second-round multiplex PCR was carried out. TCRdb re-analysed the multiplex PCR reads in MiXCR, keeping a single row per CDR3 protein. The repertoire holds approximately 700,000 distinct CDR3 sequences, with roughly 41% as singletons. Sample: peripheral blood. This clonotype was obtained from an adult man with Graves' ophthalmopathy. The genes are TRBV29-1 and TRBJ2-7; 10 bases map to TRBD1. CDR3 in amino acids: CSVELPDRGLHEQYF. The CDR3 DNA reads TGCAGCGTTGAACTCCCTGACAGGGGGCTCCACGAGCAGTACTTC.